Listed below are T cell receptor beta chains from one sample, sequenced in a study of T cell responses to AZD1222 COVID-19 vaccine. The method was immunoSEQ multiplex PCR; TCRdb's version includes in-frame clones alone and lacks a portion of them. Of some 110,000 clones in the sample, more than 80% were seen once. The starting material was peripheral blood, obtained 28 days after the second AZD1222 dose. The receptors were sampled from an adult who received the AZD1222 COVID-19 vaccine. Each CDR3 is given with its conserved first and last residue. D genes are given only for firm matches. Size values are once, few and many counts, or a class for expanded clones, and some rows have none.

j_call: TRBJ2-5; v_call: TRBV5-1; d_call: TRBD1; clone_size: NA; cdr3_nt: TGCGCCAGCAGCCCGGGGACAGGGGGCGAGACCCAGTACTTC; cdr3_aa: CASSPGTGGETQYF
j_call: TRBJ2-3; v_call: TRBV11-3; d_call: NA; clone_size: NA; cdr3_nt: TGTGCCAGCAGCTCCATCTTTGGAGGCGTGGTAGCAGATACGCAGTATTTT; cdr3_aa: CASSSIFGGVVADTQYF
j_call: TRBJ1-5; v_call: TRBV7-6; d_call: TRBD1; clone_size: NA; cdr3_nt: TGTGCCAGCAGCTTAGTCCCCGGGACAGCGTATAGCAATCAGCCCCAGCATTTT; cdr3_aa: CASSLVPGTAYSNQPQHF
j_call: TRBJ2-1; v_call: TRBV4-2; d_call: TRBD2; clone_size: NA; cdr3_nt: TGTGCCAGCAGCCAAGATCTAGCGGGGGCCTACAATGAGCAGTTCTTC; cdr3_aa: CASSQDLAGAYNEQFF
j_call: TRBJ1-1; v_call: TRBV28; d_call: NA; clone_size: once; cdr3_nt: TGTGCCAGCAGTTTATTGGCCGGGGCAGGGACTGAAGCTTTCTTT; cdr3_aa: CASSLLAGAGTEAFF
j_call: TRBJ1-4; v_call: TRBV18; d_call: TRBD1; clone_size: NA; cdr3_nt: TGTGCCAGCTCACCGCGCGGGACAGGACCCGATACGACACTGTTTTTT; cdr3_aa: CASSPRGTGPDTTLFF
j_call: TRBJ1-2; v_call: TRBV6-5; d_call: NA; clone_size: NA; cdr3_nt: TGTGCCAGCAACGAGAGGGGCTACACCTTC; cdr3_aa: CASNERGYTF
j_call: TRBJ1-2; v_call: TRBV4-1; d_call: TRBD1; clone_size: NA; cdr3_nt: TGCGCCAGCAGCCGAGGACAGGGAGGCTATGGCTACACCTTC; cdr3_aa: CASSRGQGGYGYTF
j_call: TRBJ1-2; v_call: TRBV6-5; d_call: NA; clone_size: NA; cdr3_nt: TGTGCCAGCAGTCAGCCCGGGGGCACTCCGGGCTACACCTTC; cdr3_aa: CASSQPGGTPGYTF
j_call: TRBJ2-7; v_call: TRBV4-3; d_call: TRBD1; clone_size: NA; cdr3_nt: TGCGCCAGCAGCCAAGATAGGAGGGGGACAGGGGGCTCCTACGAGCAGTACTTC; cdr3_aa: CASSQDRRGTGGSYEQYF
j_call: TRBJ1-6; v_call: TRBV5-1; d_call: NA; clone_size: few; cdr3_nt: TGCGCCAGCAGGTTGGAGGGAGAAGGATCACCCCTCCACTTT; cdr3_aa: CASRLEGEGSPLHF
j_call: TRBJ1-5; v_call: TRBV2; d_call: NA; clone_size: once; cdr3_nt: TGTGCCAGCAGGGAAGGGCAACATAATCAGCCCCAGCATTTT; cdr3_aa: CASREGQHNQPQHF
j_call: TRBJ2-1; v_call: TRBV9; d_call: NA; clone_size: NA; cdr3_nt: TGTGCCAGCAGCGAGGGGGGAGGGACAACCTACAATGAGCAGTTCTTC; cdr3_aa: CASSEGGGTTYNEQFF
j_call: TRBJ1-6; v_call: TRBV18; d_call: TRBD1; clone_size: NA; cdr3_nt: TGTGCCAGCTCACCATCGACCTCAGGGGGATCAAATTCACCCCTCCACTTT; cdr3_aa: CASSPSTSGGSNSPLHF
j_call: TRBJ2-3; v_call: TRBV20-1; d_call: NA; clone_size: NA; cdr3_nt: TGCAGTGCTAGTACTAGCTTGTGGGCAGATACGCAGTATTTT; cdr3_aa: CSASTSLWADTQYF
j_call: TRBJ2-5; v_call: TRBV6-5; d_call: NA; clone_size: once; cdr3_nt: TGTGCCAGCAGTCGGGGGCAAGAGACCCAGTACTTC; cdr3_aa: CASSRGQETQYF
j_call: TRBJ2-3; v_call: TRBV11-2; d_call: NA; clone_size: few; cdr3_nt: TGTGCCAGCAGGGATGGTTTCACAGATACGCAGTATTTT; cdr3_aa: CASRDGFTDTQYF
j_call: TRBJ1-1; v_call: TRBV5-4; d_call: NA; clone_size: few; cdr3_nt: TGTGCCAGCAGCTCAATTTCGACAGGCAGAAGTGAAGCTTTCTTT; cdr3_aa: CASSSISTGRSEAFF
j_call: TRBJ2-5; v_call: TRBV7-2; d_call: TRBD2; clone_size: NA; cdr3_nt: TGTGCCAGCAGCTTAAACCCCCCGTCTAGCGGGCAAGAGACCCAGTACTTC; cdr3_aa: CASSLNPPSSGQETQYF
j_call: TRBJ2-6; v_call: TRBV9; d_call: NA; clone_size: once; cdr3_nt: TGTGCCAGCAGCGTTAGGGGCGCCCATGTTACTGGGGCCAACGTCCTGACTTTC; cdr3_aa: CASSVRGAHVTGANVLTF
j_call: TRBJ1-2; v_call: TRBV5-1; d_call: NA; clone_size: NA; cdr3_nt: TGCGCCAGCAGCTCCCAGGGCGCAGCAAACTATGGCTACACCTTC; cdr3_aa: CASSSQGAANYGYTF
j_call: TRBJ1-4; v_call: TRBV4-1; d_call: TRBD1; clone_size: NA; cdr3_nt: TGCGCCAGCAGCCAACCGGGACAGGGGGCGAAGGGGGAAAAACTGTTTTTT; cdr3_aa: CASSQPGQGAKGEKLFF
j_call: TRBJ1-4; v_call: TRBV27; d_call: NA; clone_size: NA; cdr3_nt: TGTGCCAGCAGTTTATCTGGGAGGGGAGTCCTTAATGAAAAACTGTTTTTT; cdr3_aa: CASSLSGRGVLNEKLFF
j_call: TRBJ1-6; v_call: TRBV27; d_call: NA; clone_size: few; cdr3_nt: TGTGCCAGCAGACAAGTCGGGGGGAGCTCCTATAATTCACCCCTCCACTTT; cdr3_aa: CASRQVGGSSYNSPLHF
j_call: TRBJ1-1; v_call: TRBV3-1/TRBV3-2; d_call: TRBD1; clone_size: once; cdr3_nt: TGTGCCAGCAGCCCGGGACAGAGAGAAGCTTTCTTT; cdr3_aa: CASSPGQREAFF
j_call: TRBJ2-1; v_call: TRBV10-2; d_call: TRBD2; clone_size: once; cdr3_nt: TGCGCCAGCAGTGGGGTAGCGGGGGGGGTCAATGAGCAGTTCTTC; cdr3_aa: CASSGVAGGVNEQFF
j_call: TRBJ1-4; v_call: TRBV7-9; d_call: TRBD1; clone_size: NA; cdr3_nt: TGTGCCAGCAGCAAATCGACAGGGTCTAATGAAAAACTGTTTTTT; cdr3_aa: CASSKSTGSNEKLFF
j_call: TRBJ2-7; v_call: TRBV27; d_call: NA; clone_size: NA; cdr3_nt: TGTGCCAGCAGTCTTCCAGGGGCCTACGAGCAGTACTTC; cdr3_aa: CASSLPGAYEQYF
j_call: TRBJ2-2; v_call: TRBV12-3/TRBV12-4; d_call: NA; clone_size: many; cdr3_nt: TGTGCCAGCAGTGCCTACGCAGGCGGGGAGCTGTTTTTT; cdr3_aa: CASSAYAGGELFF
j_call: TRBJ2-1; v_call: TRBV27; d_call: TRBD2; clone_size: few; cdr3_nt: TGTGCCAGCAGTCAACCGGGACTAGCGAACAACAATGAGCAGTTCTTC; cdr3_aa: CASSQPGLANNNEQFF